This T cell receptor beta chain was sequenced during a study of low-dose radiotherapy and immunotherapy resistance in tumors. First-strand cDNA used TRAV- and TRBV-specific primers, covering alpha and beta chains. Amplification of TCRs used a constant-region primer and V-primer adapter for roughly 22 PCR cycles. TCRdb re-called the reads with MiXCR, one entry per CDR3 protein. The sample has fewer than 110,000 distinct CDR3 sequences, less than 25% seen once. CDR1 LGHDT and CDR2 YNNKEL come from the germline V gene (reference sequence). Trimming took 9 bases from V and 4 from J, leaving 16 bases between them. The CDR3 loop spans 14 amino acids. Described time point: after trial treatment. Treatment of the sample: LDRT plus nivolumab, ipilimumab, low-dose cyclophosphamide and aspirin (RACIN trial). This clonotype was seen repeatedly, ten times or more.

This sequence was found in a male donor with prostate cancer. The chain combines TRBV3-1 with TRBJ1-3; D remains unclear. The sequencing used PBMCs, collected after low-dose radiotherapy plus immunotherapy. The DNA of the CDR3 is TGTGCCAGTATAGGCCCGGGGAAGGGAAACACCATATATTTT. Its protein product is CASIGPGKGNTIYF.